This T cell receptor (beta chain) was recorded in a study of blood T cells in healthy people across ages (dated by TCRdb to the mid-2010s). Background for the entire study: Template switching captured roughly one uniquely barcoded TCR beta cDNA molecule per two T cells in model experiments. The study measured age-related changes in TCR beta repertoire diversity using deep sequencing normalized with unique cDNA molecular identifiers. Donors were grouped into four age groups: young (average 16 years), middle-aged (under 40), aged (around 66) and long-lived (over 80). To avoid experimental bias, donors of different ages were distributed randomly across sequencing lanes. The study analyzed two additional independent replicas of 1 million unique cDNA reads from the same blood draw for two donors, one aged 18 to 30 and one aged 80 or older.

Donors were 39 systemically healthy Caucasian individuals from Russia aged roughly 6 to 100 years. About 9.8 milliliters of peripheral blood were drawn from each donor into EDTA-treated Vacutainer tubes. PBMCs were isolated by Ficoll-Paque density-gradient centrifugation, with at least 7 million obtained per sample. Trizol reagent was used to extract total RNA from PBMCs, with at least 5 micrograms per sample. The percentages of naive CD45RAhigh/CD27high T cells were determined by flow cytometry on a PBMC aliquot from every donor. Broad study findings and their caveats: Because donor CMV infection status was unknown, age-related changes in expanded clonotypes were potentially confounded. Total diversity estimates from one million sequenced T cells were considered lower bounds and underestimates. A strong correlation was found between observed TCR beta diversity and the percentage of naive T cells measured by flow cytometry. As age increased, observed TCR beta diversity per million T cells dropped in a roughly linear way, and a significant reduction was already evident by age 40. Compared with the aged group, the long-lived group had more naive CD4+ T cells, fewer expanded clones and increased TCR diversity, a pattern suggesting age selection. Bulk unsorted PBMC profiling prevented conclusive comparison of naive and antigen-experienced compartments.

Libraries were constructed by 5' RACE. The sequencing machine was an Illumina HiSeq 2500. The second PCR ran for about 6 to 11 cycles and used a J-beta primer mix along with a sample-barcoded 5' primer. A template-switch 5' adaptor carrying 12 random nucleotides introduced a unique molecular identifier onto each TCR beta cDNA molecule. At least 3 million CDR3-containing paired-end reads were obtained from each sample. First-strand cDNA synthesis was performed from all RNA using the Mint cDNA synthesis kit, with priming by a TRBC-specific oligonucleotide. After uracil-DNA glycosylase treatment, a first 18-cycle PCR used universal primers M1SS and BC2_uni_R on all cDNA. Processing in the source paper ran as follows. For normalization, 1 million high-quality reads, each with a distinct molecular identifier, were randomly selected from each sample. Reads sharing molecular identifiers were discarded rather than binned into consensus sequences. MiTCR, with a Q25 quality threshold and the strictest error-elimination algorithm, was used for CDR3 identification, clonotype clustering and error correction. A nonparametric unseen species model using Euler transformation provided a lower-bound estimate of total TCR beta diversity. The public reads were run again by TCRdb, first through fastp at Q25 and then through MiXCR, and only productive beta chains were kept. Duplicate CDR3 protein sequences are folded into a single record with the most common DNA and genes. These V and J calls are TCRdb output, not the study's own analysis. The table for this sample lists 850,000 to 1,100,000 distinct CDR3 sequences; less than 45% of them were counted only once. Of the sample, under 15% is held by the ten largest clones.

V and J lose 6 bases and 2 bases, and a span of 10 bases separates them. Sequences DFQATT (CDR1) and SNEGSKA (CDR2) are obtained from the germline V gene (reference sequence). The CDR3 starts with the cysteine, ends with the phenylalanine, and has 12 residues. Only the CDR3 DNA is retained, 36 bases long and in frame from the first base. Details on this clonotype: The antigen it recognizes is unknown. Base qualities are not at hand, and no much larger clone is one base apart.

The rearranged chain carries TRBV20-1 and TRBJ1-2; TRBD1 is possibly the D segment (5 matching bases). The sample was blood. The sequence derives from a man aged 18 to 29 in good health. The DNA reads as follows: TGCAGTGCGGGTGGGGGGAACTATGGCTACACCTTC. The translation is CSAGGGNYGYTF.